This T cell receptor beta chain is from a study of cytomegalovirus exposure and HLA in healthy donors. The PCR made use of 60 Vbeta and 13 Jbeta primers. TCRdb's copy holds only in-frame clones and misses some; the assay was immunoSEQ multiplex PCR. The table shows 150,000 to 200,000 clones, with around 85% occurring only once. This clonotype was sampled from a man aged 18 to 29 in good health and CMV-seronegative. Sequenced sample: PBMCs.

CDR3 residues: CASSLSFGVLAGLYEQYF. The DNA for the CDR3 is TGTGCCAGCAGCTTATCCTTTGGGGTACTAGCGGGCCTATACGAGCAGTACTTC. This chain connects TRBV11-2 to TRBJ2-7; the match to TRBD2 covers 9 bases. The V segment lost 2 bases and the J segment 4 bases; nucleotides outside the gene matches: 15. The CDR3 is 18 amino acids. CDR1 is SGHAT and CDR2 is FQNNGV in the germline V gene. Full variable domain (rest looked up from reference TRBV11-2 and TRBJ2-7): EAGVAQSPRYKIIEKRQSVAFWCNPISGHATLYWYQQILGQGPKLLIQFQNNGVVDDSQLPKDRFSAERLKGVDSTLKIQPAKLEDSAVYLCASSLSFGVLAGLYEQYFGPGTRLTVT.